Presented here are 3 T cell receptor beta chains from one specimen sequenced in a study of memory CD4+ T cells and cytomegalovirus serostatus. Single viable CD3+CD4+CD8-CD45RO+ cells were sorted as the memory CD4+ T cells. Profiling relied on immunoSEQ multiplex PCR, and the TCRdb table lists in-frame clones only, not all of them. The sample shows approximately 56,000 clones, around 80% of them seen only once. Material: memory CD4+ T cells from blood. These receptors were obtained from an adult in good health and CMV-seronegative.

The gene calls are TRBV6-5 and TRBJ2-1, with TRBD2 identical over 9 bases. The V gene end was trimmed by 2 bases and the J gene end by 2 bases; junction bases not matched to a gene: 4. This CDR3 has 16 amino acids. CDR1 and CDR2 (germline): MNHEY, SVGAGI. CDR3 sequence: CASSYTAGGTYNEQFF. CDR3 DNA: TGTGCCAGCAGTTACACCGCGGGGGGGACCTACAATGAGCAGTTCTTC.

The rearrangement links TRBV9 to TRBJ2-2; 10 bases are shared with TRBD2. The V and J ends lost 4 bases and 5 bases, in that order; junction bases with no gene match: 17. Germline V gene lookup returns CDR1 SGDLS and CDR2 YYNGEE. CDR3 length equals 19 residues. CDR3 amino acids: CASSPHGASGGLRTGELFF. The CDR3, as DNA: TGTGCCAGCAGCCCCCATGGGGCTAGCGGGGGCCTGAGGACCGGGGAGCTGTTTTTT. The entire variable domain, with the rest obtained from reference TRBV9 and TRBJ2-2, is as follows: DSGVTQTPKHLITATGQRVTLRCSPRSGDLSVYWYQQSLDQGLQFLIQYYNGEERAKGNILERFSAQQFPDLHSELNLSSLELGDSALYFCASSPHGASGGLRTGELFFGEGSRLTVL.

V is TRBV7-6 and J is TRBJ2-1; D is possibly TRBD1 or TRBD2 (6 bases each). Germline V gives CDR1 SGHVS, CDR2 FNYEAQ. The CDR3 spans 16 residues. The V end was cut by 1 base, the J end by 5 bases, with 15 bases between. Here the CDR3 reads CASSLGAAGQNNEQFF. DNA for the CDR3: TGTGCCAGCAGCTTAGGTGCGGCGGGACAAAACAATGAGCAGTTCTTC.